This T cell receptor (beta chain) was sequenced in a study of T cells in Graves' hyperthyroidism and ophthalmopathy. Overall study findings and caveats: The model foresaw ophthalmopathy a median approximately 6.3 months prior to onset. Blood samples included most of the expanded thyroid clonotypes exceeding 0.001.

Amplification of TCR beta CDR3 regions used RNA as the template. During a first-round RT-PCR of the TCR CDR3, the HTBI primer set was used. TCRdb processed the multiplex PCR reads anew with MiXCR; each CDR3 protein has one entry. The sample holds 480,000 or so distinct CDR3 sequences, around 43% seen once. The study based diagnoses on clinical symptoms, serum thyroxine and TRAb, thyroid ultrasound and orbital computed tomography. This clonotype has more than one count but fewer than ten. As yet, its antigen is unknown. The receptor comes from an adult woman with Graves' disease, either hyperthyroidism or ophthalmopathy (not recorded which). The sample taken for sequencing was peripheral blood or thyroid tissue (not recorded which).

For the CDR3, the DNA is TGTGCCAGCAGCTTACCCCGGGGCAACTATGATGTTGAAAAACTGTTTTTT. It yields the protein CASSLPRGNYDVEKLFF. The chain employs TRBV7-9 and TRBJ1-4; D is possibly TRBD1 (5 bases). This CDR3 is 17 amino acids long. The germline V gene encodes CDR1 SEHNR and CDR2 FQNEAQ (reference sequence). The ends were cut back, 2 bases at V and 7 bases at J, with 20 bases in the middle. The full variable domain, rest sourced from reference TRBV7-9 and TRBJ1-4, is DTGVSQNPRHKITKRGQNVTFRCDPISEHNRLYWYRQTLGQGPEFLTYFQNEAQLEKSRLLSDRFSAERPKGSFSTLEIQRTEQGDSAMYLCASSLPRGNYDVEKLFFGSGTQLSVL.